The 27 T cell receptor beta chains given below trace back to one sample, sequenced in a study of beta chain features in type 1 diabetes. Every bit of the isolated RNA underwent reverse transcription, so sequencing read expressed TCRB transcripts. Produced via immunoSEQ multiplex PCR; TCRdb's table is partial and in-frame only. In the table there are 330,000 or so clones, roughly 15% of which are singletons. The sample consisted of central memory CD4+ T cells from blood. The receptors shown here come from a man younger than 40 in good health.

Ten or more counts support this clone. The chain joins TRBV6-5 to TRBJ1-4; D remains ambiguous. The germline CDR1 and CDR2 sequences are MNHEY and SVGAGI. The germline V and J ends were trimmed by 8 bases and 8 bases, with 18 bases remaining between them. The CDR3 runs to 14 residues. For the CDR3, the DNA is TGTGCCAGCGCTCCCACACACGGCGGCGAAAAACTGTTTTTT. Translating gives CASAPTHGGEKLFF.

This clone was found a few times. The V gene is TRBV7-9, the J gene TRBJ1-5; tentative D call: TRBD1 (6 bases). Trimming removed 2 bases at V and 2 bases at J, with 13 bases between. The CDR3 covers 16 residues. The V gene's germline CDR1 is SEHNR and CDR2 FQNEAQ (reference sequence). The CDR3 bases are TGTGCCAGCAGCTTAAATACAGGGTCCGGCAATCAGCCCCAGCATTTT. It yields the protein CASSLNTGSGNQPQHF.

The DNA of the CDR3 is TGTGCCAGCAGCTTGTTTCTAGGCTATGAGCAGTTCTTC. This translates into CASSLFLGYEQFF. The chain carries TRBV5-5 and TRBJ2-1; D remains ambiguous. CDR3 size: 13 residues. V was trimmed by 1 base and J by 8 bases, leaving 10 bases between them. Per germline, CDR1 SGHKS and CDR2 YYEKEE (reference sequence).

This clone came up a few times. The V call is TRBV11-3, the J call TRBJ2-5; D remains ambiguous. The germline V gene has CDR1 SGHNT and CDR2 YENEEA. V was shortened by 3 bases and J by 4 bases, with 6 bases between the two germline ends. CDR3 size: 12 residues. Here the CDR3 DNA reads TGTGCCAGCAGCTTCAACAGAGAGACCCAGTACTTC. Translating gives CASSFNRETQYF.

Remarks on this clone: One junction end disagrees with the germline gene, perhaps due to a read error. The rearrangement uses TRBV6-4 and TRBJ1-2, with unresolved D. The germline V gene has CDR1 MRHNA and CDR2 SNTAGT. The CDR3 runs to 8 residues. CDR3 DNA: TGCACTAACTATGGCTACACCTTC. As protein: CTNYGYTF.

The chain carries TRBV7-2 and TRBJ2-3, with 9 bases identical to TRBD2. V was pared by 0 bases and J by 2 bases, with 9 bases of the junction left unmatched. The CDR3 has 18 residues. Germline lookup yields CDR1 SGHTA and CDR2 FQGNSA. For the CDR3, the DNA is TGTGCCAGCAGCTTAGCGCTGCTAGCGGGACATTCCACAGATACGCAGTATTTT. Translated: CASSLALLAGHSTDTQYF.

This clone was detected only a few times. CDR3 residues: CASSQLGTDTQYF. As DNA, the CDR3 is TGCGCCAGCAGCCAACTGGGCACAGATACGCAGTATTTT. The chain couples TRBV4-1 to TRBJ2-3, with D hard to call. V lost 2 bases and J lost 1, with 4 bases in between. This CDR3 has 13 residues. The germline CDR1 and CDR2 sequences are MGHRA and YSYEKL.

The sample holds a few counts of this clone. V is TRBV7-9 and J is TRBJ1-2; possibly TRBD1 for D (6 bases). Trimming left V 3 bases short and J 8 bases short, with 10 bases between. The V gene's germline CDR1 is SEHNR and CDR2 FQNEAQ (reference sequence). The CDR3 contains 12 residues. This CDR3 reads CASSLDSSGYTF. DNA for the CDR3: TGTGCCAGCAGCTTGGACAGTTCCGGCTACACCTTC.

The gene calls are TRBV6-5 and TRBJ2-1; D gene uncertain. Germline V gives CDR1 MNHEY, CDR2 SVGAGI. CDR3 size: 15 residues. The V end was cut by 7 bases, the J end by 3 bases, with 16 bases between. CDR3 loop: CASTTPTPVYNEQFF. The CDR3 nucleotides are TGTGCCAGCACCACTCCTACCCCGGTCTACAATGAGCAGTTCTTC.

In its sample, this clone was seen a few times. The chain employs TRBV7-9 and TRBJ1-4, with D unresolved. Germline CDR1 reads SEHNR; CDR2 reads FQNEAQ (reference sequence). V dropped 2 bases and J dropped 1 base, with 8 bases sitting between them. This CDR3 has 15 residues. The CDR3 loop is CASSLRRETNEKLFF. DNA of the CDR3: TGTGCCAGCAGCTTACGGCGGGAAACTAATGAAAAACTGTTTTTT.

This clone was detected a few times. V and J are TRBV19 and TRBJ1-1, with unresolved D. The CDR3 sequence is 13 residues long. V lost 5 bases, J lost 7 bases, and 14 bases lay in between. CDR1 is LNHDA, CDR2 SQIVND, per germline (reference sequence). The DNA for the CDR3 is TGTGCCAGTAGTCGAGGCAGGACCTTTGAAGCTTTCTTT. As protein: CASSRGRTFEAFF.

This clone was picked up a small number of times. V is TRBV7-9 and J is TRBJ2-7; 7 bases fit TRBD2. The CDR3 has 17 amino acids. CDR1 and CDR2 from the germline V gene are SEHNR and FQNEAQ (reference sequence). Trimming removed 0 bases from V and 3 bases from J; junction bases left unmatched: 11. The CDR3: CASSLAETSRLFYEQYV. CDR3 bases: TGTGCCAGCAGCTTAGCAGAGACTAGCCGACTCTTCTACGAGCAGTACGTC.

This clone was observed a few times. The chain has TRBV7-3 and TRBJ2-2; 8 bases agree with TRBD2. Unmatched junction bases numbered 2, after V lost 5 bases and J lost 6 bases. Germline CDR1 is SGHTA and CDR2 is FQGTGA. This CDR3 has 13 residues. Here the CDR3 reads CASSRAGAGELFF. The CDR3 region has the DNA TGTGCCAGCAGCCGAGCGGGAGCCGGGGAGCTGTTTTTT.

V gene TRBV7-2 combines with J gene TRBJ2-5, with D tentatively TRBD2 (6 bases). The CDR3 is 14 residues long. The V end was cut by 4 bases, the J end by 2 bases, with 11 bases between. Per germline, CDR1 SGHTA and CDR2 FQGNSA. The CDR3 here is CASSWGRGQETQYF. CDR3 bases: TGTGCCAGCAGCTGGGGACGGGGGCAAGAGACCCAGTACTTC.

This clone has more than one count but fewer than ten. This chain uses TRBV7-2 with TRBJ2-4; TRBD2 matches at 14 bases. This CDR3 contains 15 residues. The V gene end was trimmed by 1 base and the J gene end by 14 bases; junction bases not matched to a gene: 7. Germline V lookup: CDR1 SGHTA, CDR2 FQGNSA. This CDR3 reads CASSLGGTSGSIKYF. CDR3 nucleotide sequence: TGTGCCAGCAGCTTAGGCGGGACTAGCGGGAGTATAAAGTACTTC. Full variable domain (remainder filled in from reference TRBV7-2 and TRBJ2-4): GAGVSQSPSNKVTEKGKDVELRCDPISGHTALYWYRQSLGQGLEFLIYFQGNSAPDKSGLPSDRFSAERTGGSVSTLTIQRTQQEDSAVYLCASSLGGTSGSIKYFGAGTRLSVL.

The CDR3, as DNA: TGTGCCAGCAGCTTAGGTCACAGCTCCTACGAGCAGTACTTC. Encoded protein: CASSLGHSSYEQYF. The J gene is TRBJ2-7, the V gene TRBV7-2; no reliable D call. Germline CDR1 and CDR2: SGHTA and FQGNSA. The CDR3 is made up of 14 amino acids. Trimming took off 1 base at V and 0 bases at J, with 7 bases between the two ends.

There are many counts of this clone. The rearrangement links TRBV9 to TRBJ1-2; tentative D call: TRBD1 (5 bases). CDR3 length equals 14 residues. Between the trimmed V and J ends, which lost 2 bases and 5 bases, there was a span of 13 bases. The germline V gene encodes CDR1 SGDLS and CDR2 YYNGEE. In DNA form, the CDR3 reads TGTGCCAGCAGCGTGACAGTGGAATCGTATGGCTACACCTTC. Protein product: CASSVTVESYGYTF.

The chain links TRBV4-1 to TRBJ2-4; TRBD2 matches 8 bases. This CDR3 has 16 residues. Germline CDR1 and CDR2: MGHRA and YSYEKL. Unmatched junction bases numbered 3, after V lost 1 base and J lost 1 base. CDR3 nucleotides: TGCGCCAGCAGCCAAGTGACTAGCGTGGCCAAAAACATTCAGTACTTC. Protein sequence: CASSQVTSVAKNIQYF.

This chain links TRBV18 with TRBJ1-6, with TRBD1 matching 9 bases. The CDR3 totals 14 residues. J was trimmed by 13 bases and V by 6 bases; bases with no gene match: 10. The germline V gene has CDR1 KGHSH and CDR2 LQKENI. CDR3 loop: CASSPGQGLMPLHF. CDR3 DNA: TGTGCCAGCTCGCCTGGACAGGGGCTGATGCCCCTCCACTTT.

Only a few counts were recorded for this clone. This sequence joins TRBV5-5 and TRBJ2-2; TRBD1 matches at 11 bases. Looked up from germline, CDR1 is SGHKS and CDR2 is YYEKEE (reference sequence). The CDR3 length is 15 residues. The V and J ends lost 1 base and 6 bases, in that order; junction bases with no gene match: 2. The DNA for the CDR3 is TGTGCCAGCAGCTTGCTGGGACAGGGGGCCGGGGAGCTGTTTTTT. Translation: CASSLLGQGAGELFF.

This clone was counted between two and nine times. The chain is built from TRBV7-2 and TRBJ2-7; 8 nucleotides match TRBD1. Germline-derived CDR1 and CDR2 are SGHTA and FQGNSA. The CDR3 spans 15 residues. V shed 5 bases, J shed 1 base, and the junction held 7 bases outside the gene matches. The CDR3 DNA reads TGTGCCAGCAGCAAACCGGGACAGGCTTCCTACGAGCAGTACTTC. Protein: CASSKPGQASYEQYF.

Points on this clone: A much more abundant neighbour one base away suggests this may be a read error. V is TRBV11-2 and J is TRBJ1-1; D is uncertain. The CDR3 consists of 11 residues. Trimming took 2 bases from V and 4 from J, leaving 2 bases between them. Per germline, CDR1 SGHAT and CDR2 FQNNGV. As DNA, the CDR3 is TGTGCCAGCAGCTTAACCACTGAAGCTTTCTTT. It encodes CASSLTTEAFF.

This clone has only a few counts. The V call is TRBV5-6, the J call TRBJ1-1; D is perhaps TRBD1 (6 bases). V was trimmed by 1 base and J by 7 bases, leaving 14 bases between them. CDR1 SGHDT and CDR2 YYEEEE come from the germline V gene. The CDR3 runs to 14 residues. The DNA of the CDR3 is TGTGCCAGCAGCTTGTTTGGGGGGCACGGTGAAGCTTTCTTT. Translated: CASSLFGGHGEAFF.

This clone was observed many times. The chain couples TRBV4-3 to TRBJ1-6; TRBD1 might be the D (5 bases). V lost 0 bases to trimming and J lost 7 bases, with 22 bases between them. Germline V gene data show CDR1 as LGHNA and CDR2 as YSLEER. CDR3 length: 19 residues. In nucleotides, the CDR3 is TGCGCCAGCAGCCAAGATTGGAGTCCAGGCGGGACGGGGAATTCACCCCTCCACTTT. Translated, it gives CASSQDWSPGGTGNSPLHF.

This clone showed up many times. The CDR3 coding sequence is TGTGCCAGCGGAGCGGGCCCCACAGATACGCAGTATTTT. Translated, it gives CASGAGPTDTQYF. This chain uses TRBV2 with TRBJ2-3, with D maybe TRBD2 (6 bases). Trimming shortened V by 8 bases and J by 2 bases, and 11 bases separated the two germline ends. CDR3 length equals 13 residues. Per germline, CDR1 SNHLY and CDR2 FYNNEI.

The chain employs TRBV4-1 and TRBJ2-5; the D gene is possibly TRBD2 (5 bases). Germline CDR1 is MGHRA and CDR2 is YSYEKL. The CDR3 consists of 14 residues. The V gene lost 1 base and the J gene lost 9 bases, with 15 bases spanning the gap. The CDR3 DNA is TGCGCCAGCAGCCAAGTGGGTAGTGGAGGAGCCCAGTACTTC. It codes for CASSQVGSGGAQYF.

This clone was recorded a few times. The chain recombines TRBV11-2 with TRBJ2-3; perhaps TRBD1 as D (6 bases). CDR1 and CDR2 (germline): SGHAT, FQNNGV. The CDR3 length is 17 residues. Between the trimmed V and J ends, which lost 2 bases and 1 base, there was a span of 16 bases. The CDR3 sequence: CASSLYVGSGGTDTQYF. DNA for the CDR3: TGTGCCAGCAGCTTATATGTGGGGTCAGGGGGCACAGATACGCAGTATTTT.